This T cell receptor (beta chain) was identified during a study of blood T cell repertoires in COVID-19. As for the study in general: Researchers got acute and convalescent COVID-19 samples from the United States, Italy and Spain. T cells, B-cell-depleted T cells, or PBMCs supplied cDNA or gDNA.

Germline V lookup: CDR1 MNHNY, CDR2 SVGAGI (reference sequence). The CDR3 extends over 17 amino acids. Trimming stripped 5 bases from V and 7 bases from J, with 26 bases between. In the authors' methods: Scientists estimated how many nucleated cells there were by amplifying reference gene primers. The table came from immunoSEQ multiplex PCR; TCRdb's copy has only in-frame clones and leaves some out. V and J calls plus clone size are reproduced from that table; the DNA served to infer D and trimming. The sample contains more than 55,000 clones, around 87% of which appear only once. Sequenced: peripheral blood. This TCR was sampled from a man in his sixties with active or convalescent COVID-19. The rearrangement joins TRBV6-6 to TRBJ1-2; D ambiguous. DNA of the CDR3: TGTGCCAGCAGTCTCGGGTACCCAGGTGGAGTAGCGGGTGGCTACACCTTC. This encodes CASSLGYPGGVAGGYTF.